This TCR beta chain emerged from a study of PD-L1 blockade in urothelial cancer (dated by TCRdb to the late 2010s). Looking at the study overall: Every patient began therapy in about 2014 and was given atezolizumab 1,200 mg intravenously every 3 weeks. About nine tenths of the roughly 29 patients were males with bladder-origin urothelial cancer, and about 65% of the roughly 30 reported a prior smoking history. An ECOG performance status of 0 or 1 was recorded for the patients, and 0 to 3 prior chemotherapy regimens had been received by the patients. Blood samples were analyzed at 3 weeks after treatment start (second dose) and at 6 weeks after treatment start. Blood samples gave median yields of about 140,000 T cells and around 88,000 unique TCRs, along with a median clonality of about 0.084. The study, an exploratory multi-omic analysis, examined somatic, immune and clinical correlates of response to PD-L1 blockade with atezolizumab in urothelial cancer. Pretreatment tumor samples and matched peripheral blood, collected serially before and after atezolizumab treatment, underwent TCR sequencing. Durable clinical benefit was defined as progression-free survival longer than 6 months, and TCR features were also tested against progression-free and overall survival. In the same patients, whole exome sequencing and RNA sequencing of pretreatment tumors were performed in addition to TCR sequencing. Durable clinical benefit was achieved by nine patients and was not achieved by 20 patients. Pretreatment blood TCR-seq was available for nearly 30 patients, at least one posttreatment blood collection was obtained for around 24 patients, and tumor TCR-seq was available for around 24 patients. Overall results and qualifications from the work: Because the sample size was small (n ≈ 30) and many of the analyses were exploratory, the results are meant to be hypothesis-generating. A pretreatment peripheral blood TCR clonality below the median was linked to improved progression-free and overall survival. Among patients with durable benefit, tumor-associated TCR clones showed greater expansion in peripheral blood 3 weeks after treatment started (n of about 20, p = 0.022).

In this sample, this clone turned up a few times. No antigen is known for it. Base qualities are missing; no much larger clone stands one base away. In light of the paper, this sample's time point label describes: peripheral blood 6 weeks after treatment start. A cohort of around 29 patients with locally advanced or metastatic urothelial carcinoma, treated at Memorial Sloan Kettering on a trial protocol, was included. Peripheral blood mononuclear cells were collected pretreatment and during treatment, with between 1 and 8 total time points per patient. The Qiagen DNeasy Blood extraction kit was used to purify genomic DNA from total PBMCs and tumor samples. PBMCs were collected pretreatment and during treatment, and were isolated and stored as previously described. Each PCR received spiked-in synthetic TCR analog templates so that absolute template abundance could be estimated from read counts. The immunoSEQ assay used bias-controlled V and J gene primers to amplify TCRbeta CDR3 regions from genomic DNA. Rearranged TCRbeta segments were sequenced at approximately 20X coverage. In the source study's methods: Clustering was used to correct sequencing errors, and CDR3s were annotated against IMGT to assign V, D and J genes. Out-of-frame and stop-codon sequences were excluded, and only productive TCRbeta rearrangements were used in downstream analyses. Clonality was calculated as one minus the Shannon entropy normalized by the log of the number of unique productive sequences. Fisher's exact test with Benjamini-Hochberg correction, using a cutoff of adjusted p below 0.01, was how clones that differed between time points or between blood and tumor were identified. The table was pulled from immuneACCESS by TCRdb, which kept in-frame rearrangements only. Such tables lose some clones; where checked, under half of the loss comes from unresolved V genes, and the rest has no known cause. Clone size and the V and J calls come from that table; the DNA yielded D and trimming. Within this sample are around 120,000 clones, with around 89% of them counted one time only. The top ten constitute about 1.8% of the sample.

Including the terminal cysteine and phenylalanine, the CDR3 comprises 13 residues. The read is trimmed to its CDR3 DNA, 39 bases read in frame from base 1. V is reduced by 9 bases and J by 7 bases, leaving a spacing of 18 bases between them. For CDR1 and CDR2, the germline V gene lists MDHEN and SYDVKM. The chain is encoded by TRBV28 joined to TRBJ1-2; a tentative D call is TRBD1 (6 bases match). Sequenced here: PBMCs, sampled around atezolizumab (anti-PD-L1) treatment. The sequence came from a man aged 55 to 70 with urothelial cancer. The CDR3 loop reads CASQPQGFRGYTF. The DNA is TGTGCCAGTCAGCCTCAGGGGTTCCGTGGCTACACCTTC.